The 32 T cell receptor beta chains given below trace back to one sample, sequenced in a study of shared clonotypes between healthy human individuals. Selected positively for CCR7 and CD45RO-negative, naive CD8 cells excluded terminally differentiated effector memory CD45RA+ cells. Sequencing was performed with immunoSEQ multiplex PCR; in TCRdb, only in-frame clones are kept and a portion is missing. This sample has some 2,100,000 clones, with about 93% found just once. Material: naive CD8+ T cells from PBMCs. These receptors all stem from a man younger than 30 in good health. Some clones in this sample may be carry-over from other donors' samples.

This clone was detected once. This chain connects TRBV6-4 to TRBJ2-1; 7 bases line up with TRBD2. Per germline, CDR1 MRHNA and CDR2 SNTAGT. V lost 3 bases to trimming and J lost 15 bases; unmatched junction nucleotides: 17. This CDR3 contains 15 residues. CDR3 nucleotide sequence: TGTGCCAGCAGTGAATCCGAGCGGGACCACCTGCGCAGGTTCTTC. Protein product: CASSESERDHLRRFF.

The chain joins TRBV11-2 to TRBJ2-7, with 10 bases fitting TRBD1. Unmatched junction bases numbered 6, after V lost 6 bases and J lost 1 base. The CDR3 consists of 15 residues. Germline CDR1 is SGHAT and CDR2 is FQNNGV. CDR3 in amino acids: CASSKPGQGSYEQYF. In DNA, the CDR3 is TGTGCCAGCAGTAAACCGGGACAGGGGTCCTACGAGCAGTACTTC.

In this sample, this clone turned up once. The chain links TRBV28 to TRBJ1-2; no clear D gene. The V and J ends lost 6 bases and 7 bases respectively, with 18 bases between them. From germline, CDR1 is MDHEN and CDR2 SYDVKM. This CDR3 has 14 amino acids. The CDR3 region has the DNA TGTGCCAGCAGCCCCTCGGGCCGAGAAAGTGGCTACACCTTC. This encodes CASSPSGRESGYTF.

The rearrangement links TRBV2 to TRBJ2-6, with a possible D match to TRBD2 (6 bases). V gave up 5 bases and J gave up 0 bases, with 11 bases separating them. Germline loops: CDR1 SNHLY, CDR2 FYNNEI. This CDR3 is 16 amino acids long. The CDR3 here is CASSSRGFSGANVLTF. The CDR3 DNA reads as TGTGCCAGCAGTTCCCGGGGGTTCTCTGGGGCCAACGTCCTGACTTTC.

This clone was observed a single time. The J gene is TRBJ2-7, the V gene TRBV27, with a tentative D call TRBD1 (6 bases). The CDR3 has 14 residues. Germline V lookup: CDR1 MNHEY, CDR2 SMNVEV (reference sequence). V lost 3 bases and J lost 1, with 10 bases in between. The CDR3 is CASSLGHLSYEQYF. In DNA form, the CDR3 reads TGTGCCAGCAGTTTGGGACACTTGTCCTACGAGCAGTACTTC.

The table lists this clone with a count of one. V usage is TRBV2 and J usage is TRBJ2-7; no clear D. V was cut by 3 bases and J by 5 bases, with 2 bases left in between. Germline V gives CDR1 SNHLY, CDR2 FYNNEI. This CDR3 is built from 10 residues. The CDR3 sequence: CASSDDEQYF. The CDR3 DNA follows: TGTGCCAGCAGTGACGACGAGCAGTACTTC.

The chain links TRBV15 to TRBJ2-2, with D tentatively TRBD1 (6 bases). The V end was cut by 0 bases, the J end by 7 bases, with 12 bases between. This CDR3 comprises 15 residues. CDR1 is LNHNV, CDR2 YYDKDF, per germline (reference sequence). The CDR3, as DNA: TGTGCCACCAGCAGAGATCGGAGCAGGGGCGGGGAGCTGTTTTTT. Translating gives CATSRDRSRGGELFF.

This chain links TRBV4-1 with TRBJ1-2; TRBD1 might be the D (6 bases). V was cut by 4 bases and J by 3 bases, with 12 bases left in between. Germline V CDR1 and CDR2: MGHRA, YSYEKL. The CDR3 has 14 residues. The DNA for the CDR3 is TGCGCCAGCAGCCCCGGACAGCCGCACTATGGCTACACCTTC. It translates to CASSPGQPHYGYTF.

This clone was detected once. V usage is TRBV15 and J usage is TRBJ2-4; D unclear. V shed 6 bases and J shed 0 bases, with 12 bases lying between them. Germline V CDR1 and CDR2: LNHNV, YYDKDF (reference sequence). CDR3 length: 15 residues. In DNA, the CDR3 is TGTGCCACCAGTGGCAGATCACTAGCCAAAAACATTCAGTACTTC. This encodes CATSGRSLAKNIQYF.

J is TRBJ2-7 and V is TRBV28, with 8 bases aligning to TRBD1. V shed 4 bases and J 5 bases; nucleotides not matched to a gene: 10. Germline V gene lookup returns CDR1 MDHEN and CDR2 SYDVKM. This CDR3 comprises 15 residues. Here the CDR3 reads CASSSPRTGKDEQYF. The CDR3 nucleotides read TGTGCCAGCAGTTCCCCACGGACAGGGAAGGACGAGCAGTACTTC.

This chain links TRBV29-1 with TRBJ1-2, with a weak D call TRBD1 (5 bases). Germline V gene data show CDR1 as SQVTM and CDR2 as ANQGSEA. V was cut by 6 bases and J by 5 bases, with 13 bases left in between. The CDR3 contains 12 residues. This CDR3 reads CSVSGGGYGYTF. Here the CDR3 DNA reads TGCAGCGTCTCTGGGGGGGGTTATGGCTACACCTTC.

As for this clone: The sample contains more than one DNA sequence encoding this CDR3. The V call is TRBV13, the J call TRBJ1-1; the D gene is possibly TRBD1 (5 bases). This CDR3 has 14 amino acids. V gave up 0 bases and J gave up 4 bases, with 9 bases separating them. Germline V gene data show CDR1 as PRHDT and CDR2 as FYEKMQ (reference sequence). The CDR3 region has the DNA TGTGCCAGCAGCTTAGGCCGGGGGGGCACTGAAGCTTTCTTT. Translating it yields CASSLGRGGTEAFF.

This chain connects TRBV15 to TRBJ2-7; possibly TRBD1 for D (5 bases). The CDR3 spans 14 residues. Per germline, CDR1 LNHNV and CDR2 YYDKDF (reference sequence). The ends were cut back, 4 bases at V and 0 bases at J, with 10 bases in the middle. CDR3 amino acids: CATSIEDNSYEQYF. The CDR3 DNA sequence: TGTGCCACCAGCATAGAGGACAACTCCTACGAGCAGTACTTC.

This clone occurred a few times. This chain joins TRBV30 and TRBJ1-1; 7 bases agree with TRBD1. V shed 4 bases and J 9 bases; nucleotides not matched to a gene: 5. The CDR3 is 11 amino acids. Germline V CDR1 and CDR2: GTSNPN, SVGIG (reference sequence). CDR3 residues: CAWMGRGQAFF. As DNA, the CDR3 is TGTGCCTGGATGGGAAGGGGGCAAGCTTTCTTT.

The chain uses TRBV28 and TRBJ1-1; D remains ambiguous. Trimming took off 3 bases at V and 1 base at J, with 9 bases between the two ends. The CDR3 sequence is 14 residues long. Germline-derived CDR1 and CDR2 are MDHEN and SYDVKM. The CDR3 loop is CASSFLVWNTEAFF. The CDR3 DNA reads as TGTGCCAGCAGTTTCTTAGTGTGGAACACTGAAGCTTTCTTT.

The chain combines TRBV4-1 with TRBJ2-1, with D hard to call. This CDR3 spans 13 amino acids. The germline V and J ends were trimmed by 4 bases and 8 bases, with 12 bases remaining between them. Looked up from germline, CDR1 is MGHRA and CDR2 is YSYEKL. In nucleotides, the CDR3 is TGCGCCAGCAGCCGAAGCCTGGGCGATGAGCAGTTCTTC. This encodes CASSRSLGDEQFF.

This clone came up once. This chain connects TRBV7-9 to TRBJ2-2; D is ambiguous. The germline CDR1 and CDR2 sequences are SEHNR and FQNEAQ (reference sequence). The CDR3 is made up of 15 amino acids. The V gene lost 4 bases and the J gene lost 4 bases, with 13 bases spanning the gap. The DNA for the CDR3 is TGTGCCAGCAGCTCAAGGACCCCGATCACCGGGGAGCTGTTTTTT. Translation gives CASSSRTPITGELFF.

This rearrangement joins TRBV20-1 to TRBJ2-1; D remains unclear. Germline V gene data show CDR1 as DFQATT and CDR2 as SNEGSKA (reference sequence). The length of the CDR3 is 11 residues. The germline V and J ends were trimmed by 6 bases and 4 bases, with 7 bases remaining between them. The CDR3 region is CSAPRYNEQFF. The CDR3, as DNA: TGCAGTGCCCCACGGTACAATGAGCAGTTCTTC.

The rearrangement joins TRBV7-3 to TRBJ2-3; 9 bases align to TRBD2. CDR3 size: 15 residues. V trimming: 4 bases; J trimming: 2 bases; junction bases outside the gene matches: 4. Germline CDR1 SGHTA, CDR2 FQGTGA. The CDR3 spells CASSSGLAPTDTQYF. As DNA, the CDR3 is TGTGCCAGCAGCTCCGGACTAGCGCCCACAGATACGCAGTATTTT.

The J gene is TRBJ1-1, the V gene TRBV5-6; no clear D. V lost 4 bases to trimming and J lost 1 base, with 11 bases between them. The CDR3 runs 14 residues. Germline V gene data show CDR1 as SGHDT and CDR2 as YYEEEE. The CDR3 DNA follows: TGTGCCAGCAGCCCTGGCAGGCAGAACACTGAAGCTTTCTTT. Protein: CASSPGRQNTEAFF.

The genes are TRBV5-1 and TRBJ2-7; D call uncertain. Germline CDR1 SGHRS, CDR2 YFSETQ. V was trimmed by 0 bases and J by 0 bases, leaving 13 bases between them. This CDR3 region has 16 residues. The CDR3 nucleotides read TGCGCCAGCAGCTTGGATCCCGCGGCTCGCTCCTACGAGCAGTACTTC. Residues: CASSLDPAARSYEQYF.

In its sample, this clone was seen once. The CDR3 reads CASSLVTADTQYF. In nucleotides, the CDR3 is TGTGCCAGCAGCTTAGTCACTGCAGATACGCAGTATTTT. The chain employs TRBV7-9 and TRBJ2-3; no clear D. Trimming stripped 1 base from V and 4 bases from J, with 6 bases between. Per germline, CDR1 SEHNR and CDR2 FQNEAQ (reference sequence). The CDR3 sequence is 13 residues long. The entire variable domain, with the rest obtained from reference TRBV7-9 and TRBJ2-3, is as follows: DTGVSQNPRHKITKRGQNVTFRCDPISEHNRLYWYRQTLGQGPEFLTYFQNEAQLEKSRLLSDRFSAERPKGSFSTLEIQRTEQGDSAMYLCASSLVTADTQYFGPGTRLTVL.

This clone has only a few counts. Within the sample, other DNA sequences also encode this same CDR3. The J gene is TRBJ1-1, the V gene TRBV19; D is unclear. This CDR3 has 14 amino acids. V dropped 0 bases and J dropped 1 base, with 6 bases sitting between them. Germline V gene data show CDR1 as LNHDA and CDR2 as SQIVND (reference sequence). This CDR3 reads CASSIDQENTEAFF. CDR3 bases: TGTGCCAGTAGTATAGACCAGGAGAACACTGAAGCTTTCTTT.

The gene calls are TRBV12-5 and TRBJ2-3; D not resolved. Germline V gene data show CDR1 as LGHNT and CDR2 as FRNRAP. This CDR3 region has 14 residues. V was trimmed by 1 base and J by 1 base, leaving 6 bases between them. The CDR3 DNA sequence: TGTGCTAGTGGTTTGGGGGTCGGCACAGATACGCAGTATTTT. Translation: CASGLGVGTDTQYF.

This clone was seen just once. The chain employs TRBV7-9 and TRBJ2-3; D uncertain. Germline V gives CDR1 SEHNR, CDR2 FQNEAQ (reference sequence). V was pared by 3 bases and J by 3 bases, with 10 bases between. This CDR3 is 14 amino acids long. CDR3 coding DNA: TGTGCCAGCAGCTTCGAAGGGTTGACAGATACGCAGTATTTT. This encodes CASSFEGLTDTQYF.

The CDR3 sequence: CASSPTSGQPYEQYF. CDR3 nucleotide sequence: TGTGCCAGCAGCCCCACTAGCGGCCAACCCTACGAGCAGTACTTC. This chain connects TRBV9 to TRBJ2-7, with 8 bases that match TRBD2. The CDR3 is made up of 15 amino acids. With V trimmed by 4 bases and J by 2 bases, 8 bases remained unmatched. Germline V gene data show CDR1 as SGDLS and CDR2 as YYNGEE.

V gene TRBV11-3 combines with J gene TRBJ2-1, with 8 nucleotides matching TRBD2. V lost 5 bases to trimming and J lost 6 bases; unmatched junction nucleotides: 9. This CDR3 is built from 15 residues. Germline CDR1 reads SGHNT; CDR2 reads YENEEA. DNA of the CDR3: TGTGCCAGCAGCCTGAGCGGGAGCCCTCGCAATGAGCAGTTCTTC. It translates to CASSLSGSPRNEQFF.

The V call is TRBV9, the J call TRBJ2-7; D gene unclear. Germline CDR1 and CDR2: SGDLS and YYNGEE. CDR3 length: 11 residues. Between the trimmed V and J ends, which lost 5 bases and 5 bases, there was a span of 8 bases. The CDR3 DNA sequence: TGTGCCAGCAGTAGTTCCCACGAGCAGTACTTC. It specifies CASSSSHEQYF. Drawing the rest from reference TRBV9 and TRBJ2-7, the complete variable domain is DSGVTQTPKHLITATGQRVTLRCSPRSGDLSVYWYQQSLDQGLQFLIQYYNGEERAKGNILERFSAQQFPDLHSELNLSSLELGDSALYFCASSSSHEQYFGPGTRLTVT.

With regard to this clone: Other DNA sequences in this sample translate to the same CDR3. This chain uses TRBV29-1 with TRBJ2-7; 10 bases match TRBD1. The germline V gene has CDR1 SQVTM and CDR2 ANQGSEA. J lost 2 bases, V lost 6 bases, and 4 bases had no gene match. CDR3 length: 13 residues. The CDR3 here is CSVTGGAAYEQYF. CDR3 DNA: TGCAGCGTGACAGGGGGCGCGGCCTACGAGCAGTACTTC.

This clone has just one count. This chain joins TRBV5-6 and TRBJ2-1; D may be TRBD2 (5 bases). Trimming stripped 7 bases from V and 7 bases from J, with 9 bases between. This CDR3 comprises 11 residues. Germline V gene sequence: CDR1 SGHDT, CDR2 YYEEEE. CDR3 amino acids: CASGLLNEQFF. In nucleotides, the CDR3 is TGTGCCAGCGGACTCCTGAATGAGCAGTTCTTC.

This chain joins TRBV25-1 and TRBJ2-3, with a tentative D call TRBD2 (5 bases). The length of the CDR3 is 14 residues. Looked up from germline, CDR1 is MGHDK and CDR2 is SYGVNS. Between the trimmed V and J ends, which lost 1 base and 5 bases, there was a span of 10 bases. The CDR3 DNA sequence: TGTGCCAGCAGTGAATCGGAGGTTGGAGATACGCAGTATTTT. Translated: CASSESEVGDTQYF.

V is TRBV29-1 and J is TRBJ1-5, with a possible D match to TRBD1 (6 bases). There are 12 residues in the CDR3. CDR1 and CDR2 (germline): SQVTM, ANQGSEA. Trimming removed 7 bases at V and 9 bases at J, with 16 bases between. The CDR3 DNA reads TGCAGCGCCCAAGAGGGGGTTTCGCCCCAGCATTTT. As protein: CSAQEGVSPQHF.